This record looks at one T cell receptor beta chain sequence and its context. This sample is drawn from a study of blood T cell repertoires in COVID-19. Only in-frame clones appear in the TCRdb table, and some are missing; sequencing was by immunoSEQ multiplex PCR. The repertoire includes some 330,000 clones, about 89% of them detected once, and roughly 2% sits in the top ten. Germline values: CDR1 LGHDT, CDR2 YNNKEL (reference sequence). Trimming stripped 4 bases from V and 4 bases from J, with 14 bases between. This CDR3 has 14 amino acids. Sample: PBMCs or T cells enriched from blood (not recorded which). The TCR comes from a man between 35 and 55 years old in a cohort exposed to, infected with or recovered from COVID-19 (not recorded which). This chain joins TRBV3-1 (or the pseudogene TRBV3-2) and TRBJ2-7; a weak D match, TRBD2 (6 bases). The CDR3 DNA is TGTGCCAGCAGCCTTTGGACTAAGTCATACGAGCAGTACTTC. Translating it yields CASSLWTKSYEQYF.